This TCR beta chain was sequenced in a study of cytomegalovirus exposure and HLA in healthy donors. Study-level findings and limits: No immune exposure information besides CMV serostatus was available. Accounts indicate the classifier identified cytomegalovirus status with strong specificity and sensitivity. TCR beta sequences reportedly predicted most subjects' HLA-A and HLA-B alleles accurately. According to a later analysis, donors in an Asian-associated ancestry cluster reportedly had fewer N-insertions than the roughly 630-donor mean.

V was clipped by 1 base and J by 4 bases; unmatched bases: 6. This CDR3 is built from 15 residues. CDR1 and CDR2 from the germline V gene are SGHVS and FQNEAQ. Primers for the PCR totalled 60 Vbeta and 13 Jbeta. TCRdb keeps only in-frame clones here, not all; method: immunoSEQ multiplex PCR. Of 120,000 to 150,000 clones listed, roughly 76% were seen once; the top ten hold about 1.7%. A word on this clone: Its target is unknown.

The gene calls are TRBV7-8 and TRBJ1-2; 7 bases map to TRBD1. Sequenced input: PBMCs. The sequence derives from a female donor in good health and CMV-seronegative. CDR3 nucleotide sequence: TGTGCCAGCAGCTTAGGACAGGGCTTCCCCTATGGCTACACCTTC. It codes for CASSLGQGFPYGYTF.